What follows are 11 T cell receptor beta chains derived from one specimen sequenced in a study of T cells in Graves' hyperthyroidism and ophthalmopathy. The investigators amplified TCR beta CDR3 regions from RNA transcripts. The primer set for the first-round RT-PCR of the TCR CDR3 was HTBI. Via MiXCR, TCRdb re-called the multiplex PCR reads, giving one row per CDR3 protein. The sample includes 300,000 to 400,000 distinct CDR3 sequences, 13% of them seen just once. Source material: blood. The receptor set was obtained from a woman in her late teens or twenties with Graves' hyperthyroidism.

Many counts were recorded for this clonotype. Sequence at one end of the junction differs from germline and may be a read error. CDR3 nucleotides: TGCAGTGCTAGAACTAGCGGGGGGGCCAGAAACATTCAGTACTTC. Translation gives CSARTSGGARNIQYF. The V and J genes are TRBV20-1 and TRBJ2-4; 13 bases match TRBD2. Germline CDR1 is DFQATT and CDR2 is SNEGSKA (reference sequence). The CDR3 contains 15 residues.

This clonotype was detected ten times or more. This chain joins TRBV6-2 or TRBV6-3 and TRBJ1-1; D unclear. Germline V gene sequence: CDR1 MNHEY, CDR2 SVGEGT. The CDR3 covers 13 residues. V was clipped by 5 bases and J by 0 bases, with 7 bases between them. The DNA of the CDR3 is TGTGCCAGCAGTCGAGTCATGAACACTGAAGCTTTCTTT. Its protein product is CASSRVMNTEAFF.

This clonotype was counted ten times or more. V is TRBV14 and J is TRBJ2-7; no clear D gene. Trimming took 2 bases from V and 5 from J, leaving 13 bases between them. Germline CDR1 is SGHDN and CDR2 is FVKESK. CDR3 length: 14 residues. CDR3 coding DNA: TGTGCCAGCAGCCAAAGAGGCCGAATACACGAGCAGTACTTC. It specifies CASSQRGRIHEQYF.

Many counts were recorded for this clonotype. CDR3 DNA sequence: TGCGCCAGCAGTGAGGGCAGCGGCACTGAAGCTTTCTTT. This codes for CASSEGSGTEAFF. This chain joins TRBV10-1 and TRBJ1-1; unclear D gene. The CDR3 totals 13 residues. Trimming pared 2 bases from V and 4 bases from J, leaving 8 bases between. Germline-derived CDR1 and CDR2 are WNHNN and SYGVQD (reference sequence).

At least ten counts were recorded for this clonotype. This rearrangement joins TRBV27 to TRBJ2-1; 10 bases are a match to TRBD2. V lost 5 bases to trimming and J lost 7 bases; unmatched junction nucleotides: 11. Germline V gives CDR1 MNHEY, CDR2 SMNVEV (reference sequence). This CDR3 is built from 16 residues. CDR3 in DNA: TGTGCCAGCAGTCCCCGAGCGGGGGGGCCGGATAATGAGCAGTTCTTC. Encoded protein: CASSPRAGGPDNEQFF.

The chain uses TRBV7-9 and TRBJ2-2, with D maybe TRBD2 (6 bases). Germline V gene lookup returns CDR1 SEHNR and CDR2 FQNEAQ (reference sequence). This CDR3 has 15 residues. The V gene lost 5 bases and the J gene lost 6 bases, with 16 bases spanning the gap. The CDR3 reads CASSLWGRRAGELFF. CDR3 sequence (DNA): TGTGCCAGCAGCCTATGGGGCAGGAGGGCCGGGGAGCTGTTTTTT. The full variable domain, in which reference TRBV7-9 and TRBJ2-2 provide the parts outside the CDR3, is DTGVSQNPRHKITKRGQNVTFRCDPISEHNRLYWYRQTLGQGPEFLTYFQNEAQLEKSRLLSDRFSAERPKGSFSTLEIQRTEQGDSAMYLCASSLWGRRAGELFFGEGSRLTVL.

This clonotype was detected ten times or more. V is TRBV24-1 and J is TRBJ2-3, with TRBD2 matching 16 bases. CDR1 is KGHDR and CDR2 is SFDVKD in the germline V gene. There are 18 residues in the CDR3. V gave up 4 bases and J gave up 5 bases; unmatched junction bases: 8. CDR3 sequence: CATSDTGTSGGAIDTQYF. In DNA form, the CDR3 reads TGTGCCACCAGTGACACCGGGACTAGCGGGGGGGCCATAGATACGCAGTATTTT.

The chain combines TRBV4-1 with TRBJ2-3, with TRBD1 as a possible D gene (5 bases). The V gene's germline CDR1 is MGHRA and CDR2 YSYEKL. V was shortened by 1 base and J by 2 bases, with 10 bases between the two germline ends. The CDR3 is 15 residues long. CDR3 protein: CASSQVPGSTDTQYF. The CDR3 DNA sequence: TGCGCCAGCAGCCAAGTGCCAGGGTCCACAGATACGCAGTATTTT.

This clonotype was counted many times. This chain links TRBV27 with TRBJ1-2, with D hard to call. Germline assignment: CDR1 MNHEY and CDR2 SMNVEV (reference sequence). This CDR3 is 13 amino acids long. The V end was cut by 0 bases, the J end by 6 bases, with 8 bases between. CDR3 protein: CASSLSKQNGYTF. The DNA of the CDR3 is TGTGCCAGCAGTTTATCGAAACAGAATGGCTACACCTTC.

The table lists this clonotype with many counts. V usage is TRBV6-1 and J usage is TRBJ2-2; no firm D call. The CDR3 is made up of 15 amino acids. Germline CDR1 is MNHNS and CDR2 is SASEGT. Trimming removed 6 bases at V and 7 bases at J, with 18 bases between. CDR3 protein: CASRTSLVGIGELFF. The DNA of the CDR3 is TGTGCCAGCAGAACCTCTTTGGTAGGAATCGGGGAGCTGTTTTTT.

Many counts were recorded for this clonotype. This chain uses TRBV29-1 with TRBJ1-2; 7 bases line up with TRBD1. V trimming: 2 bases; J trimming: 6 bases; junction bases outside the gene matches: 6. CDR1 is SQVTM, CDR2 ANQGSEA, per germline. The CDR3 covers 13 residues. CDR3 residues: CSVEPTGADGYTF. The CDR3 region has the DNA TGCAGCGTTGAACCAACAGGGGCCGATGGCTACACCTTC.